What follows describes a single T cell receptor (beta chain). The antigen is unknown. The data stem from a study of vaccination and CD4 T cells after COVID-19. The wider study: Convalescent donors: six male, four female; seven Caucasian, two Asian, one multiracial, two Hispanic. Participants were given two doses of BNT162b2 or mRNA-1273 vaccine. The cells were exposed to overlapping spike peptides originating from SARS-CoV-2, HCoV-NL63, HCoV-OC43 and HCoV-229E for stimulation.

CDR1 ENHRY and CDR2 SYGVKD come from the germline V gene. This CDR3 has 11 residues. V gave up 8 bases and J gave up 3 bases, with 7 bases separating them. Treatment noted: roughly ten-day PBMC culture with coronavirus spike peptide pools or control peptides (ViraFEST assay). Study findings and constraints: There was no significant change from approximately 21 to 38 median reactive clonotypes.

Cultured CD4+ T-cell DNA underwent Oncomine TCR Beta short-read sequencing. MiXCR, run by TCRdb on the PCR reads, gives a single entry per CDR3 protein. The sample has about 15,000 distinct CDR3 sequences, less than 70% seen once. The sequence derives from a human donor who had recovered from COVID-19. The sample was CD4+ T cells from blood, cultured in vitro, taken before SARS-CoV-2 vaccination. V gene TRBV10-3 combines with J gene TRBJ2-5, with D unresolved. The CDR3 reads CAIRIEETQYF. CDR3 nucleotide sequence: TGTGCCATCCGGATCGAAGAGACCCAGTACTTC.